This entry lists 9 T cell receptor beta chains sequenced from one sample in a study of shared clonotypes between healthy human individuals. Profiling relied on immunoSEQ multiplex PCR, and the TCRdb table lists in-frame clones only, not all of them. The profile shows millions of clones, over 85% of them singletons. Sequenced: naive CD4+ T cells sorted from blood. Subset of the sample: CD45RA+ positively selected. These receptors came from a young man in good health.

This chain joins TRBV2 and TRBJ1-2; D remains unclear. The CDR3 sequence is 15 residues long. Germline CDR1 and CDR2: SNHLY and FYNNEI. Trimming removed 3 bases at V and 0 bases at J, with 11 bases between. In DNA, the CDR3 is TGTGCCAGCAGTGATAGGAGGGCGGCTAACTATGGCTACACCTTC. Its protein is CASSDRRAANYGYTF.

The chain carries TRBV30 and TRBJ1-6; perhaps TRBD1 as D (5 bases). V was cut by 3 bases and J by 3 bases, with 15 bases left in between. The CDR3 has 16 residues. From germline, CDR1 is GTSNPN and CDR2 SVGIG (reference sequence). Here the CDR3 reads CAWSAAGADYNSPLHF. The CDR3 DNA reads TGTGCCTGGAGCGCCGCCGGGGCCGACTATAATTCACCCCTCCACTTT.

With regard to this clone: The same CDR3 arises from other DNA sequences in this sample as well. This chain connects TRBV18 to TRBJ1-3, with D possibly TRBD1 on 5 matching bases. The V gene's germline CDR1 is KGHSH and CDR2 LQKENI. The CDR3 sequence is 14 residues long. V was shortened by 2 bases and J by 3 bases, with 8 bases between the two germline ends. CDR3 in amino acids: CASSPGTDGNTIYF. CDR3 DNA sequence: TGTGCCAGCTCACCAGGGACCGATGGAAACACCATATATTTT.

The V call is TRBV6-5, the J call TRBJ2-7, with D perhaps TRBD2 (6 bases). Trimming pared 5 bases from V and 5 bases from J, leaving 16 bases between. CDR3 length: 14 amino acids. Per the germline V gene, CDR1 is MNHEY and CDR2 is SVGAGI. DNA for the CDR3: TGTGCCAGCAGTCCGACGCCAGGGAGGAACGAGCAGTACTTC. Protein sequence: CASSPTPGRNEQYF.

V is TRBV6-5 and J is TRBJ1-2; TRBD1 aligns across 10 bases. This CDR3 comprises 15 residues. V dropped 6 bases and J dropped 3; count of bases not matched to a gene: 7. Germline V gives CDR1 MNHEY, CDR2 SVGAGI. The CDR3 is CASSPDRGLDYGYTF. The CDR3 nucleotides read TGTGCCAGCAGCCCTGACAGGGGGCTTGACTATGGCTACACCTTC.

As to this clone: The sample has other DNA sequences that encode this CDR3 too. The gene calls are TRBV5-1 and TRBJ1-6; 7 nucleotides align to TRBD1. The junction had 4 bases not matched to a gene; V was cut back by 0 bases and J by 7 bases. This CDR3 contains 15 residues. The germline V gene has CDR1 SGHRS and CDR2 YFSETQ. CDR3 sequence reads: CASSLGTGTNSPLHF. The DNA for the CDR3 is TGCGCCAGCAGCTTGGGGACAGGTACAAATTCACCCCTCCACTTT.

This clone is a singleton in its sample. The genes are TRBV6-1 and TRBJ2-5, with D maybe TRBD1 (6 bases). The CDR3 spans 15 residues. CDR1 is MNHNS and CDR2 is SASEGT in the germline V gene. V dropped 6 bases and J dropped 1 base, with 15 bases sitting between them. CDR3 in DNA: TGTGCCAGCAGCCTGACAGGACCTATCCAAGAGACCCAGTACTTC. Translated, it gives CASSLTGPIQETQYF.

The rearrangement links TRBV25-1 to TRBJ1-2; D remains ambiguous. V was shortened by 3 bases and J by 1 base, with 6 bases between the two germline ends. The CDR3 has 13 amino acids. Germline CDR1 reads MGHDK; CDR2 reads SYGVNS. The chain's CDR3 is CASSDTVNYGYTF. The CDR3 nucleotides are TGTGCCAGCAGTGATACAGTTAACTATGGCTACACCTTC.

CDR3 DNA sequence: TGTGCCAGCAGCTTCTTGAATGAGCAGTTCTTC. Its protein product is CASSFLNEQFF. The V gene is TRBV11-2, the J gene TRBJ2-1, with unresolved D. The CDR3 length is 11 residues. Deletions cut 3 bases from V and 7 bases from J, with 4 bases between. The germline CDR1 and CDR2 sequences are SGHAT and FQNNGV.